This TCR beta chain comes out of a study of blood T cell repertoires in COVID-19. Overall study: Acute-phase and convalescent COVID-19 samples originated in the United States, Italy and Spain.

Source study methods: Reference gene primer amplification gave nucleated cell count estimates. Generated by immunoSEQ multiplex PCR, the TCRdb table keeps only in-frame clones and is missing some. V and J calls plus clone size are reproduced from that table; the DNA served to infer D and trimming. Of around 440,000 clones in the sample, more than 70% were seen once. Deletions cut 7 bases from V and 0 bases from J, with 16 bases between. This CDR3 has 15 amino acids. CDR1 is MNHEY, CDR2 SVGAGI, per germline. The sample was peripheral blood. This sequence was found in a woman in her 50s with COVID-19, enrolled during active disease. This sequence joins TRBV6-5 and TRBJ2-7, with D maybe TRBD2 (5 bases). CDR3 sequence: CASTPELGGSYEQYF. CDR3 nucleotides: TGTGCCAGCACCCCGGAGTTAGGAGGCTCCTACGAGCAGTACTTC.